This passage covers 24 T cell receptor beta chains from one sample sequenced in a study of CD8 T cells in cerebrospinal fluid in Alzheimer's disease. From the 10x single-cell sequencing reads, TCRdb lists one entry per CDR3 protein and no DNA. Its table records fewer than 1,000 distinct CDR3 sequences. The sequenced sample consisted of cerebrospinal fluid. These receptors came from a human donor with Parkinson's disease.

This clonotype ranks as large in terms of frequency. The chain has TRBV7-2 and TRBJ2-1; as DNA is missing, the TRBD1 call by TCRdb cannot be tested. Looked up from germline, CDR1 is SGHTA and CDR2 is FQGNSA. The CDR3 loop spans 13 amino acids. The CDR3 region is CASSSRGVNEQFF.

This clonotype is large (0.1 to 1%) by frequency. CDR3 protein: CATSSSGYRTDTQYF. The rearrangement uses TRBV15 and TRBJ2-3. There are 15 residues in the CDR3. Germline loops: CDR1 LNHNV, CDR2 YYDKDF (reference sequence).

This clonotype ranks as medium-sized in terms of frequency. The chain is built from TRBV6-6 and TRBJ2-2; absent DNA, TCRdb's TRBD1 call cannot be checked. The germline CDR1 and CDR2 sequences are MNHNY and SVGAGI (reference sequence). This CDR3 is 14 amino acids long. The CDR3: CASSPTGYTGELFF.

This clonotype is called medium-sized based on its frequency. CDR3: CASSPTQGENGYTF. The rearrangement joins TRBV5-1 to TRBJ1-2; TCRdb reports TRBD1, a call that lacks DNA to check it against. The CDR3 is 14 residues long. The V gene's germline CDR1 is SGHRS and CDR2 YFSETQ.

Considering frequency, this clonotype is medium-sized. The chain's CDR3 is CSARGVEDRGLNTIYF. The chain is built from TRBV20-1 and TRBJ1-3; TCRdb indicates TRBD1, and absent DNA this call remains unverified. Germline V gene data show CDR1 as DFQATT and CDR2 as SNEGSKA (reference sequence). The CDR3 contains 16 residues.

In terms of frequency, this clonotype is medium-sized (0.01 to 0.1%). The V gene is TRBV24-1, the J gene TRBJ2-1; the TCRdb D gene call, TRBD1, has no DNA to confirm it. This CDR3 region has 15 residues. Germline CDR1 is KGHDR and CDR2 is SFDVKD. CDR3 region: CATSDGAGGTNEQFF.

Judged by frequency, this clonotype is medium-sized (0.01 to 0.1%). The CDR3 is CASSDQTGYYEQYF. The chain recombines TRBV5-4 with TRBJ2-7; lacking DNA, the TRBD1 call made by TCRdb goes unchecked. This CDR3 has 14 residues. CDR1 is SGHNT and CDR2 is YYREEE in the germline V gene (reference sequence). Based on the CDR3 plus reference TRBV5-4 and TRBJ2-7, the full variable domain is ETGVTQSPTHLIKTRGQQVTLRCSSQSGHNTVSWYQQALGQGPQFIFQYYREEENGRGNFPPRFSGLQFPNYSSELNVNALELDDSALYLCASSDQTGYYEQYFGPGTRLTVT.

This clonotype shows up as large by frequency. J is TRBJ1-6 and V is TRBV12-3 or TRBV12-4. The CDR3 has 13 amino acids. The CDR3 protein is CASSLARGSPLHF.

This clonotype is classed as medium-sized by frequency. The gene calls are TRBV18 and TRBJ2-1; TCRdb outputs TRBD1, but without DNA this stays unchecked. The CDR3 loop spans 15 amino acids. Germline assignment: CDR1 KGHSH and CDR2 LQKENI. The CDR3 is CASSRVGTGVNEQFF.

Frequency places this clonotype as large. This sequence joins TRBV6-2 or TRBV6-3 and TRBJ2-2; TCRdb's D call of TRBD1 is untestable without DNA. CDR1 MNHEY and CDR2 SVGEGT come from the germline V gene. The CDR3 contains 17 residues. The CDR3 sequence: CASSYSGTGTPAGELFF.

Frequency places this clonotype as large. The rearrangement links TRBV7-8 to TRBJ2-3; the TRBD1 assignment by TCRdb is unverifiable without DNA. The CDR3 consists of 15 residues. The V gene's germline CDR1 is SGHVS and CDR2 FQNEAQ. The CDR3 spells CASSPQRGGRDTQYF.

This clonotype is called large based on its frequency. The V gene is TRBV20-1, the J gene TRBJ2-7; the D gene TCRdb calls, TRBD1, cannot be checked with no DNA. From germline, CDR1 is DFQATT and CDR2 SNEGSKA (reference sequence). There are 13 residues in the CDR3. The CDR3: CSARRDSYYEQYF.

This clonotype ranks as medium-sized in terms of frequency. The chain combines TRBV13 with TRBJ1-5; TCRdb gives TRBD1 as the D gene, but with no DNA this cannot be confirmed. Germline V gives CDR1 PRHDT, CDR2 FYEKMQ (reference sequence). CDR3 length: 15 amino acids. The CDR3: CASSPGQVSNQPQHF. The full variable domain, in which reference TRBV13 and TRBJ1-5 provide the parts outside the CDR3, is AAGVIQSPRHLIKEKRETATLKCYPIPRHDTVYWYQQGPGQDPQFLISFYEKMQSDKGSIPDRFSAQQFSDYHSELNMSSLELGDSALYFCASSPGQVSNQPQHFGDGTRLSIL.

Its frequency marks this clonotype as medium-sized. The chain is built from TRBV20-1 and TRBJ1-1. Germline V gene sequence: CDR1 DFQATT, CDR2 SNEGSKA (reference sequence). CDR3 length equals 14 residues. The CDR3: CSARAPARLVEAFF.

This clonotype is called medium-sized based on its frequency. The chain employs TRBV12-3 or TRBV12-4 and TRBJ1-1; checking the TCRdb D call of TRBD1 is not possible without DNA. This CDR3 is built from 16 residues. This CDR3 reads CASRPLTLLGDTEAFF.

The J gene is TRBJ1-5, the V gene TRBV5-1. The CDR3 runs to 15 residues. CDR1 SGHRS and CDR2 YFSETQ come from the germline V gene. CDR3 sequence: CASSFRGEGGQPQHF.

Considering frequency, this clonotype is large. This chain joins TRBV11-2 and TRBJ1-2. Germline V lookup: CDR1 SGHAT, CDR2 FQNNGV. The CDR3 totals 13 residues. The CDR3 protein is CASSLGGTYGYTF.

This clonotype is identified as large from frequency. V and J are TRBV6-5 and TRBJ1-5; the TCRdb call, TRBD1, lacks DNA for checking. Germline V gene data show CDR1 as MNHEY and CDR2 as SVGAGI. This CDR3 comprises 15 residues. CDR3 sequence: CASSAYRGGNQPQHF.

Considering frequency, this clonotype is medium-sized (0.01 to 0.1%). CDR3 in amino acids: CASSFRPPGQGGTEAFF. The chain employs TRBV7-2 and TRBJ1-1; TCRdb selects TRBD1, and the lack of DNA leaves this call unchecked. Germline CDR1 is SGHTA and CDR2 is FQGNSA. The CDR3 covers 17 residues.

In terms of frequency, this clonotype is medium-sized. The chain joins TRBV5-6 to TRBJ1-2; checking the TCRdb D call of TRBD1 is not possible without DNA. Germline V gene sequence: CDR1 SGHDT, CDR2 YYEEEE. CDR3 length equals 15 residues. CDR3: CASSRTGRQERGYTF.

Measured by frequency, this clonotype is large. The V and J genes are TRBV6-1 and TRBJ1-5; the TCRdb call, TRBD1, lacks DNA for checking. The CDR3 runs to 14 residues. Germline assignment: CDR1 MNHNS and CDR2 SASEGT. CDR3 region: CASSLQDSNQPQHF.

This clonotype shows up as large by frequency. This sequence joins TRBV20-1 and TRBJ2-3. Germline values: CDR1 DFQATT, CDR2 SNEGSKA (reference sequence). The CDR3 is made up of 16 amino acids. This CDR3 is CSATQIGLWGTDTQYF.

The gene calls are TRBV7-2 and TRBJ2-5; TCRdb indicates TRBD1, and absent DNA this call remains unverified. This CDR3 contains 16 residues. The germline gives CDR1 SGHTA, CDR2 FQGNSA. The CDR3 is CASSRGQDRFRETQYF.

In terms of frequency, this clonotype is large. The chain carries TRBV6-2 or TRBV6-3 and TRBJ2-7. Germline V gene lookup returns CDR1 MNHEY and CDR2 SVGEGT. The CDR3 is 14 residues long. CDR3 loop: CASSYAVLTGEQYF.